The T cell receptor beta chain described here comes from a study of cytomegalovirus exposure and HLA in healthy donors. On the study more broadly: Later analysis reported that the approximately 130 validation repertoires shared the platform of the approximately 690 first-cohort repertoires.

The table lists this clone with a few counts. The antigen is not known. Assay used: immunoSEQ multiplex PCR; TCRdb lists only in-frame clones, some missing. This table has about 75,000 clones, around 81% appearing once. Study outcomes and limitations: The majority of TCR sequences were rare, yet some public TCRs appeared in many donors.

The CDR3 covers 16 residues. V lost 6 bases and J lost 7; bases outside the gene matches: 16. Germline-derived CDR1 and CDR2 are SGHTA and FQGNSA. This sequence was found in a man aged 30-40 years in good health and CMV-seronegative. The chain uses TRBV7-2 and TRBJ2-7, with 9 nucleotides matching TRBD2. Input material: PBMCs. CDR3 residues: CASSPTPLAGSGEQYV. The DNA of the CDR3 is TGTGCCAGCAGTCCCACCCCGCTAGCGGGGTCGGGAGAGCAGTACGTC.